This T cell receptor beta chain comes out of a study of tumor-infiltrating lymphocytes in primary liver carcinoma. With a constant-region primer, TCR beta cDNA was made from approximately 500 ng of total RNA. A slightly modified ARM-PCR protocol with three nested multiplex PCR rounds produced these TCR beta libraries. The study ran its first two PCR rounds for about 11 cycles each, using TRBV1-TRBV30 forward primers and a C-beta reverse primer. TCRdb passed the multiplex PCR reads through MiXCR, listing each CDR3 protein once. The sample yields more than 150,000 distinct CDR3 sequences, around 60% seen once. Worth noting for this clonotype: The target antigen is unknown. This likely comes from a read error, as the CDR3 has no conserved phenylalanine or tryptophan at its end.

The germline V gene encodes CDR1 SQVTM and CDR2 ANQGSEA. This CDR3 has 13 residues. Trimming removed 4 bases from V and 1 base from J, with 10 bases in between. General observations from the study: Pairs comparing tumor with adjacent tissue or blood overlapped less than pairs drawn from tumor regions. Tumors had a significantly higher top-250-clone fraction than blood (p = 0.039). Because the samples were bulk unsorted, the study did not compare CD4+ and CD8+ repertoires.

In addition to blood RNA drawn from unsorted whole blood, germline DNA was extracted. Collection of four milliliters of peripheral blood took place before surgery. The V and J genes are TRBV29-1 and TRBJ1-1; the D is unclear. Sequencing used peripheral blood. The clonotype was recovered from a man aged 35 to 55 with primary liver carcinoma and hepatitis B virus infection. CDR3 sequence (DNA): TGCAGCGTTGTGAGACTCGCGAACACTGAAGCTTTCTCT. As protein: CSVVRLANTEAFS.